Listed here are 10 T cell receptor beta chains from one sample, sequenced in a study of cytomegalovirus exposure and HLA in healthy donors. PCR employed 60 Vbeta and 13 Jbeta primers. The assay was immunoSEQ multiplex PCR, and TCRdb's table has in-frame clones only and misses some. The table lists roughly 150,000 clones, under 70% of them singletons, with under 11% in the top ten. Sequencing was carried out using PBMCs. The receptors shown here come from a man younger than 40 in good health and CMV-seropositive.

This clone showed up just once. The chain couples TRBV6-5 to TRBJ2-7, with 11 bases that match TRBD2. V shed 6 bases and J 1 base; nucleotides not matched to a gene: 5. Germline V CDR1 and CDR2: MNHEY, SVGAGI. The CDR3 is made up of 15 amino acids. The CDR3 DNA sequence: TGTGCCAGCAGCCAACTAGCGGGAGCATCCTACGAGCAGTACTTC. Translated, it gives CASSQLAGASYEQYF.

V and J are TRBV6-1 and TRBJ1-2, with 7 nucleotides matching TRBD1. The ends lost 5 bases at V and 2 bases at J; junction bases unmatched: 2. Germline V gene lookup returns CDR1 MNHNS and CDR2 SASEGT. CDR3 length: 13 amino acids. CDR3 DNA: TGTGCCAGCAGTAAGACAGGGAACTATGGCTACACCTTC. Its translation: CASSKTGNYGYTF.

This chain uses TRBV13 with TRBJ2-1; TRBD2 might be the D (5 bases). Trimming took 5 bases from V and 7 from J, leaving 6 bases between them. CDR3 length: 11 residues. Germline-derived CDR1 and CDR2 are PRHDT and FYEKMQ (reference sequence). The CDR3 coding sequence is TGTGCCAGCAGCCCGGGGAATGAGCAGTTCTTC. It specifies CASSPGNEQFF.

The CDR3 DNA reads TGTGCCAGCAGCCCACTAGCGAACTCCTACAATGAGCAGTTCTTC. Protein product: CASSPLANSYNEQFF. V gene TRBV5-8 combines with J gene TRBJ2-1, with 7 bases matching TRBD2. The CDR3 is 15 amino acids. The ends lost 4 bases at V and 0 bases at J; junction bases unmatched: 4. The germline V gene encodes CDR1 SGHTS and CDR2 YDEGEE.

The chain uses TRBV6-6 and TRBJ1-2; 12 bases line up with TRBD1. The V gene's germline CDR1 is MNHNY and CDR2 SVGAGI (reference sequence). Trimming at V came to 2 bases and at J to 8 bases, leaving 6 bases not matched to a gene. The CDR3 loop spans 15 amino acids. The CDR3 sequence is CASSYGGQGAFGYTF. CDR3 bases: TGTGCCAGCAGTTACGGGGGACAGGGGGCGTTCGGCTACACCTTC.

The CDR3, as DNA: TGTGCCAGCAGGGACAGACAAGAGACCCAGTACTTC. This encodes CASRDRQETQYF. The genes are TRBV21-1 and TRBJ2-5; the table's D call, TRBD1, has no DNA check behind it. TRBV21-1 is marked as a pseudogene. The CDR3 covers 12 residues.

The chain combines TRBV9 with TRBJ2-2; TRBD2 matches 14 bases. V lost 4 bases to trimming and J lost 6 bases; unmatched junction nucleotides: 11. Germline V gives CDR1 SGDLS, CDR2 YYNGEE. The CDR3 has 18 amino acids. CDR3 coding DNA: TGTGCCAGCAGCCTATCGACTAGCGGGAGGGCCGGGGCCGGGGAGCTGTTTTTT. It is translated as CASSLSTSGRAGAGELFF.

The chain recombines TRBV4-2 with TRBJ2-1; TRBD1 might be the D (6 bases). The germline CDR1 and CDR2 sequences are LGHNA and YNFKEQ. The CDR3 totals 15 residues. Between the trimmed V and J ends, which lost 0 bases and 6 bases, there was a span of 12 bases. CDR3 sequence: CASSQDGQGLNEQFF. The CDR3 DNA reads TGTGCCAGCAGCCAAGATGGGCAGGGGCTCAATGAGCAGTTCTTC.

This chain links TRBV27 with TRBJ2-5; 13 positions agree with TRBD2. The CDR3 is made up of 16 amino acids. Germline CDR1 and CDR2: MNHEY and SMNVEV (reference sequence). Losses at the gene ends were 6 bases for V and 2 bases for J; bases not matched to a gene: 6. The CDR3 bases are TGTGCCAGCAGCAATAGACTAGCGGGAGGTCAAGAGACCCAGTACTTC. Translating it yields CASSNRLAGGQETQYF.

This clone was detected a few times. The chain is built from TRBV28 and TRBJ1-2; no firm D call. Trimming took 7 bases from V and 8 from J, leaving 14 bases between them. The CDR3 sequence is 12 residues long. Germline V CDR1 and CDR2: MDHEN, SYDVKM. CDR3 DNA: TGTGCCAGCACCCAAGACGGAGACGGCTACACCTTC. Translating it yields CASTQDGDGYTF.